Presented here are 27 T cell receptor beta chains from one specimen sequenced in a study of a mutant IDH1 vaccine in newly diagnosed glioma. Documented time point: baseline, week 1 (first vaccination visit). Indicated treatment: pre-vaccination baseline after standard-of-care therapy. The table came from immunoSEQ multiplex PCR; TCRdb's copy has only in-frame clones and leaves some out. The data contain about 24,000 clones, 91% of them singletons. This specimen was PBMCs, taken from a glioma patient treated with radiotherapy, temozolomide or both. The receptor set was obtained from a man aged 30-40 years with glioma.

The CDR3 loop is CASSLGTGRIYYEQYF. The CDR3 bases are TGTGCCAGCAGCTTAGGGACAGGCCGAATCTACTACGAGCAGTACTTC. This chain connects TRBV7-8 to TRBJ2-7, with 7 bases that match TRBD1. The length of the CDR3 is 16 residues. The V gene end was trimmed by 1 base and the J gene end by 3 bases; junction bases not matched to a gene: 9. CDR1 SGHVS and CDR2 FQNEAQ come from the germline V gene. Full variable domain (remainder filled in from reference TRBV7-8 and TRBJ2-7): GAGVSQSPRYKVAKRGQDVALRCDPISGHVSLFWYQQALGQGPEFLTYFQNEAQLDKSGLPSDRFFAERPEGSVSTLKIQRTQQEDSAVYLCASSLGTGRIYYEQYFGPGTRLTVT.

The rearrangement joins TRBV2 to TRBJ1-1; no firm D call. Germline CDR1 is SNHLY and CDR2 is FYNNEI. This CDR3 comprises 12 residues. Trimming cost V 6 bases and J 1 base, with 6 bases left between them. DNA for the CDR3: TGTGCCAGCAGCGTCAGGAACACTGAAGCTTTCTTT. This translates into CASSVRNTEAFF.

V gene TRBV2 combines with J gene TRBJ1-2; 8 nucleotides line up with TRBD1. Germline assignment: CDR1 SNHLY and CDR2 FYNNEI. V shed 7 bases, J shed 1 base, and the junction held 5 bases outside the gene matches. This CDR3 has 14 residues. The CDR3 nucleotides read TGTGCCAGCACCCCGGACAGGGTTAACTATGGCTACACCTTC. Residues: CASTPDRVNYGYTF.

The chain combines TRBV9 with TRBJ2-1, with TRBD2 identical over 9 bases. V was pared by 0 bases and J by 10 bases, with 8 bases of the junction left unmatched. CDR3 length: 15 amino acids. The germline V gene encodes CDR1 SGDLS and CDR2 YYNGEE. Here the CDR3 reads CASSVGAGGVWEQFF. CDR3 DNA: TGTGCCAGCAGCGTAGGAGCGGGAGGAGTTTGGGAGCAGTTCTTC.

CDR3 residues: CAWSDQTDISVNEKLFF. CDR3 DNA: TGTGCCTGGAGTGACCAAACGGACATCTCGGTTAATGAAAAACTGTTTTTT. The J gene is TRBJ1-4, the V gene TRBV30, with a tentative D call TRBD1 (5 bases). This CDR3 spans 17 amino acids. Trimming cost V 1 base and J 4 bases, with 19 bases left between them. CDR1 and CDR2 from the germline V gene are GTSNPN and SVGIG (reference sequence).

CDR3 nucleotide sequence: TGCAGTGCTAGAAACGGGGGCTCCCAGTACTTC. Translation gives CSARNGGSQYF. V and J are TRBV20-1 and TRBJ2-5, with D perhaps given as TRBD1 or TRBD2 (6 bases each). The CDR3 covers 11 residues. Germline values: CDR1 DFQATT, CDR2 SNEGSKA (reference sequence). V was cut by 2 bases and J by 9 bases, with 10 bases left in between.

The chain recombines TRBV19 with TRBJ1-2, with D tentatively TRBD1 (5 bases). V lost 7 bases to trimming and J lost 0 bases, with 18 bases between them. Germline V gives CDR1 LNHDA, CDR2 SQIVND (reference sequence). This CDR3 region has 16 residues. CDR3 region: CASTPPGTDTNYGYTF. In nucleotides, the CDR3 is TGTGCCAGTACTCCCCCCGGGACGGACACTAACTATGGCTACACCTTC.

The chain is built from TRBV4-1 and TRBJ1-5; perhaps TRBD1 as D (5 bases). V was clipped by 2 bases and J by 6 bases, with 11 bases between them. The CDR3 contains 14 residues. Germline lookup yields CDR1 MGHRA and CDR2 YSYEKL. The CDR3 spells CASSQIGDVQPQHF. The CDR3 nucleotides read TGCGCCAGCAGCCAAATAGGGGACGTTCAGCCCCAGCATTTT.

The chain carries TRBV2 and TRBJ1-2; the match to TRBD1 covers 9 bases. The CDR3 spans 14 residues. Germline loops: CDR1 SNHLY, CDR2 FYNNEI. With 5 bases clipped from V and 4 bases from J, the junction kept 5 bases outside the gene matches. As DNA, the CDR3 is TGTGCCAGCAGTTCACAGGGGGCATCCTATGGCTACACCTTC. This encodes CASSSQGASYGYTF.

The chain combines TRBV5-1 with TRBJ2-7, with TRBD1 matching 8 bases. Germline-derived CDR1 and CDR2 are SGHRS and YFSETQ. J gave up 4 bases and V 4 bases, and 7 bases lay outside the gene matches. This CDR3 region has 14 residues. The CDR3 protein is CASSEQGAVYEQYF. The CDR3 coding sequence is TGCGCCAGCAGCGAGCAGGGGGCGGTTTACGAGCAGTACTTC.

V and J are TRBV6-5 and TRBJ2-3; D unresolved. Trimming removed 8 bases at V and 1 base at J, with 16 bases between. Germline loops: CDR1 MNHEY, CDR2 SVGAGI. The CDR3 runs to 15 residues. CDR3 sequence (DNA): TGTGCCAGCTCCCCTGGCCGTTGGGGCACAGATACGCAGTATTTT. This encodes CASSPGRWGTDTQYF.

The V and J genes are TRBV5-1 and TRBJ1-1; 9 bases align to TRBD1. Germline assignment: CDR1 SGHRS and CDR2 YFSETQ. Trimming at V came to 2 bases and at J to 4 bases, leaving 6 bases not matched to a gene. This CDR3 contains 15 residues. CDR3 sequence reads: CASSFGTGSVTEAFF. The CDR3 nucleotides read TGCGCCAGCAGCTTCGGGACAGGGAGCGTCACTGAAGCTTTCTTT.

The chain has TRBV6-5 and TRBJ1-3; D unresolved. The germline gives CDR1 MNHEY, CDR2 SVGAGI. V was pared by 3 bases and J by 1 base, with 10 bases between. The CDR3 loop spans 15 amino acids. CDR3: CASSYSLRSGNTIYF. The CDR3 DNA reads TGTGCCAGCAGTTATTCTCTAAGATCTGGAAACACCATATATTTT.

The rearrangement uses TRBV4-2 and TRBJ2-7; D is possibly TRBD2 (6 bases). The CDR3 extends over 15 amino acids. Deletions cut 0 bases from V and 2 bases from J, with 11 bases between. Germline-derived CDR1 and CDR2 are LGHNA and YNFKEQ. CDR3 nucleotide sequence: TGTGCCAGCAGCCAAGATGAGGGGAGGCCCTACGAGCAGTACTTC. Amino acids: CASSQDEGRPYEQYF.

The chain uses TRBV6-5 and TRBJ2-3; D unclear. V shed 0 bases and J shed 7 bases, with 14 bases lying between them. CDR1 and CDR2 from the germline V gene are MNHEY and SVGAGI. The CDR3 contains 15 residues. In DNA form, the CDR3 reads TGTGCCAGCAGTTACTCAGGCAGAACTCTCCATACGCAGTATTTT. It yields the protein CASSYSGRTLHTQYF.

The chain carries TRBV5-1 and TRBJ2-7; 7 bases fit TRBD1. V dropped 5 bases and J dropped 5; count of bases not matched to a gene: 7. This CDR3 has 13 residues. CDR1 is SGHRS, CDR2 YFSETQ, per germline. CDR3 nucleotides: TGCGCCAGCAGATTCGTGACAGGGAACGAGCAGTACTTC. Translation: CASRFVTGNEQYF.

The genes are TRBV9 and TRBJ1-1; TRBD1 is a possible D gene (5 bases). Germline V CDR1 and CDR2: SGDLS, YYNGEE. The CDR3 has 17 amino acids. The V end lost 0 bases, the J end lost 1 base, and 16 bases lay between the germline ends. The CDR3 sequence: CASSVALWTRQNTEAFF. The CDR3 DNA follows: TGTGCCAGCAGCGTAGCTCTTTGGACACGGCAGAACACTGAAGCTTTCTTT.

The chain is built from TRBV2 and TRBJ2-7, with D hard to call. The germline V gene has CDR1 SNHLY and CDR2 FYNNEI. V was trimmed by 6 bases and J by 4 bases, leaving 7 bases between them. The CDR3 consists of 11 residues. The CDR3 loop reads CASRAPYEQYF. CDR3 in DNA: TGTGCCAGCAGGGCCCCTTACGAGCAGTACTTC.

The gene calls are TRBV19 and TRBJ1-5, with D maybe TRBD1 (5 bases). This CDR3 spans 15 amino acids. Trimming shortened V by 8 bases and J by 3 bases, and 17 bases separated the two germline ends. The V gene's germline CDR1 is LNHDA and CDR2 SQIVND (reference sequence). CDR3 loop: CASLKMGRDNQPQHF. CDR3 DNA sequence: TGTGCCAGTCTTAAGATGGGGCGAGACAATCAGCCCCAGCATTTT.

CDR3 in DNA: TGTGCCAGCAGCCCCAGAGGAGCGGGAGGAAATTATGAGCAGTTCTTC. Translating it yields CASSPRGAGGNYEQFF. The chain carries TRBV5-4 and TRBJ2-1, with 9 bases that match TRBD2. Germline values: CDR1 SGHNT, CDR2 YYREEE (reference sequence). The CDR3 sequence is 16 residues long. J gave up 8 bases and V 4 bases, and 13 bases lay outside the gene matches.

V usage is TRBV29-1 and J usage is TRBJ2-2; TRBD1 or TRBD2 may be the D gene (5 bases each). Germline lookup yields CDR1 SQVTM and CDR2 ANQGSEA. This CDR3 spans 14 amino acids. V was clipped by 1 base and J by 2 bases, with 8 bases between them. The CDR3 protein is CSVEVRGNTGELFF. The CDR3 region has the DNA TGCAGCGTTGAAGTACGGGGCAACACCGGGGAGCTGTTTTTT.

This clone has a single count. This rearrangement joins TRBV7-9 to TRBJ2-2; maybe TRBD1 (7 bases). Germline values: CDR1 SEHNR, CDR2 FQNEAQ (reference sequence). The V end was cut by 5 bases, the J end by 3 bases, with 22 bases between. CDR3 length: 18 residues. Here the CDR3 DNA reads TGTGCCAGCAGCCCCCCCAGTGGGCAGGGGGGTTACACCGGGGAGCTGTTTTTT. This codes for CASSPPSGQGGYTGELFF.

This chain links TRBV4-1 with TRBJ1-2; D call uncertain. Germline V gene lookup returns CDR1 MGHRA and CDR2 YSYEKL. The V end lost 4 bases, the J end lost 6 bases, and 15 bases lay between the germline ends. CDR3 length: 14 amino acids. The CDR3 sequence is CASSRGSGLDGYTF. For the CDR3, the DNA is TGCGCCAGCAGCCGGGGTTCCGGGCTGGATGGCTACACCTTC.

The chain is built from TRBV19 and TRBJ1-1; possibly TRBD1 for D (5 bases). This CDR3 is built from 15 residues. CDR1 and CDR2 (germline): LNHDA, SQIVND (reference sequence). The germline V and J ends were trimmed by 3 bases and 4 bases, with 15 bases remaining between them. The CDR3 reads CASSILPPGGTEAFF. Here the CDR3 DNA reads TGTGCCAGTAGTATTCTTCCGCCCGGGGGCACTGAAGCTTTCTTT. Together with reference TRBV19 and TRBJ1-1, the CDR3 gives the full variable domain: DGGITQSPKYLFRKEGQNVTLSCEQNLNHDAMYWYRQDPGQGLRLIYYSQIVNDFQKGDIAEGYSVSREKKESFPLTVTSAQKNPTAFYLCASSILPPGGTEAFFGQGTRLTVV.

V gene TRBV5-1 combines with J gene TRBJ2-7; possible D gene TRBD1, 6 bases. V lost 0 bases to trimming and J lost 3 bases, with 13 bases between them. CDR1 is SGHRS and CDR2 is YFSETQ in the germline V gene. CDR3 size: 15 residues. CDR3 sequence: CASSLEAGVIYEQYF. CDR3 sequence (DNA): TGCGCCAGCAGCTTGGAGGCAGGGGTCATCTACGAGCAGTACTTC. Supplemented by reference TRBV5-1 and TRBJ2-7, the full variable domain reads KAGVTQTPRYLIKTRGQQVTLSCSPISGHRSVSWYQQTPGQGLQFLFEYFSETQRNKGNFPGRFSGRQFSNSRSEMNVSTLELGDSALYLCASSLEAGVIYEQYFGPGTRLTVT.

This clone was recorded a few times. This chain's CDR3 is CASSLGTGRDNEQFF. The CDR3 DNA is TGCGCCAGCAGCTTGGGTACGGGACGGGACAATGAGCAGTTCTTC. V gene TRBV5-1 combines with J gene TRBJ2-1; TRBD1 or TRBD2 may be the D gene (5 bases each). Trimming cost V 0 bases and J 5 bases, with 12 bases left between them. The CDR3 runs to 15 residues. Per the germline V gene, CDR1 is SGHRS and CDR2 is YFSETQ.

The chain recombines TRBV19 with TRBJ1-5; D is uncertain. Germline assignment: CDR1 LNHDA and CDR2 SQIVND (reference sequence). The CDR3 runs 13 residues. V was cut by 6 bases and J by 0 bases, with 6 bases left in between. DNA of the CDR3: TGTGCCAGTAGCCCTCATAGCAATCAGCCCCAGCATTTT. This codes for CASSPHSNQPQHF.